A single count supports the clone carrying this T cell receptor (beta chain). This record comes from a study of blood T cell repertoires in COVID-19. Study information: Samples taken during acute and convalescent COVID-19 were collected in the United States, Italy and Spain. The analysed material was cDNA or gDNA that came from T cells, B-cell-depleted T cells, or PBMCs.

The V end lost 0 bases, the J end lost 4 bases, and 13 bases lay between the germline ends. The CDR3 is made up of 15 amino acids. Germline-derived CDR1 and CDR2 are SGHRS and YFSETQ. Original processing notes: The authors estimated nucleated cell counts from reference gene primer amplification. Clones were read by immunoSEQ multiplex PCR, and TCRdb kept only the in-frame ones, dropping some. V, J and clone size reflect that table, while D and trimming were determined from the DNA. Among some 130,000 clones listed, around 88% were seen once. V usage is TRBV5-1 and J usage is TRBJ1-2; possibly TRBD1 for D (5 bases). The TCR sequence derives from a man in his fifties with acute or convalescent COVID-19. Sequenced sample: peripheral blood. The CDR3 sequence: CASSLAGREGYGYTF. The CDR3 region has the DNA TGCGCCAGCAGCTTGGCCGGCAGGGAGGGCTATGGCTACACCTTC.